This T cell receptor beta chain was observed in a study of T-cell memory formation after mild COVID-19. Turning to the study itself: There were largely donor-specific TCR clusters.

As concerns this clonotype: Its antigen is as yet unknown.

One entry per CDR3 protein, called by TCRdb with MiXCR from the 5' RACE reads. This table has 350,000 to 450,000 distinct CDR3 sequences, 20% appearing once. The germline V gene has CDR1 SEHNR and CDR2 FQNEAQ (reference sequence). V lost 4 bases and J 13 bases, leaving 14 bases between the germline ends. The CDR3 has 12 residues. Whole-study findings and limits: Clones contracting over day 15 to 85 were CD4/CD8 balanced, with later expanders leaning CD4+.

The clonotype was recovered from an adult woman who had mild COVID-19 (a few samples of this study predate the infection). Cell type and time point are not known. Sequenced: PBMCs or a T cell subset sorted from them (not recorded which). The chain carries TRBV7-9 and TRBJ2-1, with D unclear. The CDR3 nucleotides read TGTGCCAGCAGCTCAATTATTCCACTTCAGTTCTTC. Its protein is CASSSIIPLQFF. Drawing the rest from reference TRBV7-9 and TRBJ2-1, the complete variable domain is DTGVSQNPRHKITKRGQNVTFRCDPISEHNRLYWYRQTLGQGPEFLTYFQNEAQLEKSRLLSDRFSAERPKGSFSTLEIQRTEQGDSAMYLCASSSIIPLQFFGPGTRLTVL.